This TCR beta chain comes out of a study of T-cell memory formation after mild COVID-19. Across the study: Largely donor-specific sequence clusters came from a couple of donors. General study points: Cross-reactive memory seemingly joined, as some responding clones were found in pre-infection memory.

As regards this clonotype: Its antigen is still unknown.

The 5'RACE method, run with constant-segment primers, produced TCR alpha and TCR beta cDNA libraries (carrying sample barcodes and UMIs). One entry per CDR3 protein results from TCRdb running MiXCR on the 5' RACE reads. The data show a few hundred thousand distinct CDR3 sequences, approximately 19% seen once. CDR1 and CDR2 (germline): SGHDN, FVKESK. CDR3 size: 14 residues. V lost 6 bases to trimming and J lost 5 bases; unmatched junction nucleotides: 6. This receptor was obtained from a man between 18 and 35 years old who had mild COVID-19 (a few samples of this study predate the infection). Cell type and time point are not known. The sample taken for sequencing was PBMCs or a T cell subset sorted from them (not recorded which). The V and J genes are TRBV14 and TRBJ1-4; 7 bases match TRBD1. The CDR3 spells CASSRQGWNEKLFF. In nucleotides, the CDR3 is TGTGCCAGCAGTCGACAGGGTTGGAATGAAAAACTGTTTTTT. The full variable domain, its missing parts supplied by reference TRBV14 and TRBJ1-4, is EAGVTQFPSHSVIEKGQTVTLRCDPISGHDNLYWYRRVMGKEIKFLLHFVKESKQDESGMPNNRFLAERTGGTYSTLKVQPAELEDSGVYFCASSRQGWNEKLFFGSGTQLSVL.